The 18 T cell receptor beta chains given below trace back to one sample, sequenced in a study of cytomegalovirus exposure and HLA in healthy donors. PCR was performed using 60 Vbeta and 13 Jbeta primers. The data were produced by immunoSEQ multiplex PCR, yet TCRdb's version contains in-frame clones alone and is incomplete. Its table lists 38,000 or so clones. Material: PBMCs. The receptor set was obtained from a man aged 35-49 years in good health and CMV-seropositive.

This rearrangement joins TRBV7-8 to TRBJ1-6; 9 nucleotides align to TRBD1. Germline trimming cut 0 bases from V and 10 bases from J; bases unmatched to any gene: 7. The CDR3 covers 16 residues. Per germline, CDR1 SGHVS and CDR2 FQNEAQ. CDR3 nucleotide sequence: TGTGCCAGCAGCTTAGCGGAGGGACAGGGCTCCTCACCCCTCCACTTT. As protein: CASSLAEGQGSSPLHF.

This rearrangement joins TRBV15 to TRBJ1-5, with no clear D. Germline CDR1 and CDR2: LNHNV and YYDKDF (reference sequence). The V end was cut by 0 bases, the J end by 11 bases, with 11 bases between. CDR3 length: 13 residues. The CDR3 coding sequence is TGTGCCACCAGCAGAGATCTGCGCGAGGCCCAGCATTTT. Residues: CATSRDLREAQHF.

The gene calls are TRBV19 and TRBJ2-3; TRBD2 aligns across 13 bases. This CDR3 is built from 21 residues. The germline V gene encodes CDR1 LNHDA and CDR2 SQIVND (reference sequence). V shed 7 bases, J shed 6 bases, and the junction held 25 bases outside the gene matches. In DNA form, the CDR3 reads TGTGCCAGTACCTTAAGGGGGGACTCCTATACTAGCGGGAGGGCCCGGGATACGCAGTATTTT. Amino acid sequence: CASTLRGDSYTSGRARDTQYF.

The J gene is TRBJ2-7, the V gene TRBV10-1; 10 nucleotides align to TRBD1. This CDR3 has 15 residues. CDR1 is WNHNN, CDR2 SYGVQD, per germline (reference sequence). Losses at the gene ends were 3 bases for V and 0 bases for J; bases not matched to a gene: 2. The CDR3 sequence is CASSDGTGASYEQYF. CDR3 sequence (DNA): TGCGCCAGCAGTGATGGGACAGGGGCCTCCTACGAGCAGTACTTC.

V and J are TRBV5-1 and TRBJ2-1; TRBD1 aligns across 7 bases. Germline V CDR1 and CDR2: SGHRS, YFSETQ. V was pared by 1 base and J by 5 bases, with 6 bases of the junction left unmatched. The CDR3 contains 15 residues. In DNA form, the CDR3 reads TGCGCCAGCAGCTTGATTCGGACAGGCGACAATGAGCAGTTCTTC. It translates to CASSLIRTGDNEQFF.

The chain is built from TRBV7-2 and TRBJ1-1; TRBD1 matches at 7 bases. With V trimmed by 1 base and J by 0 bases, 2 bases remained unmatched. The CDR3 sequence is 15 residues long. Germline CDR1 and CDR2: SGHTA and FQGNSA. CDR3 in DNA: TGTGCCAGCAGCTTAGAGGGACAGCTGAACACTGAAGCTTTCTTT. Translation gives CASSLEGQLNTEAFF. The whole variable domain, filled in from reference TRBV7-2 and TRBJ1-1, reads GAGVSQSPSNKVTEKGKDVELRCDPISGHTALYWYRQSLGQGLEFLIYFQGNSAPDKSGLPSDRFSAERTGGSVSTLTIQRTQQEDSAVYLCASSLEGQLNTEAFFGQGTRLTVV.

The chain employs TRBV9 and TRBJ2-7, with 14 bases that match TRBD2. Germline V CDR1 and CDR2: SGDLS, YYNGEE. This CDR3 has 16 amino acids. V was pared by 4 bases and J by 5 bases, with 8 bases of the junction left unmatched. For the CDR3, the DNA is TGTGCCAGCAGCACGGGACTAGCGGGAGCGTACCACGAGCAGTACTTC. Its translation: CASSTGLAGAYHEQYF.

The chain uses TRBV29-1 and TRBJ2-5; 9 nucleotides align to TRBD1. The trim removed 1 base at V and 4 bases at J, leaving 1 base unmatched. This CDR3 contains 13 residues. CDR1 is SQVTM and CDR2 is ANQGSEA in the germline V gene. CDR3 amino acids: CSVEGTGAETQYF. CDR3 bases: TGCAGCGTTGAAGGGACAGGGGCAGAGACCCAGTACTTC.

The chain joins TRBV18 to TRBJ1-1, with a possible D match to TRBD1 (5 bases). The ends were cut back, 6 bases at V and 1 base at J, with 15 bases in the middle. In germline, CDR1 is KGHSH, CDR2 LQKENI. CDR3 length: 15 amino acids. CDR3 region: CASSPRVRENTEAFF. The CDR3 DNA sequence: TGTGCCAGCTCTCCCAGGGTAAGGGAGAACACTGAAGCTTTCTTT.

The chain carries TRBV7-6 and TRBJ2-3, with 7 bases that match TRBD1. Germline assignment: CDR1 SGHVS and CDR2 FNYEAQ. CDR3 length: 13 amino acids. With V trimmed by 7 bases and J by 6 bases, 7 bases remained unmatched. CDR3 bases: TGTGCCAGCACAAAACAGGGGTCGGATACGCAGTATTTT. Encoded protein: CASTKQGSDTQYF. The whole variable domain, filled in from reference TRBV7-6 and TRBJ2-3, reads GAGVSQSPRYKVTKRGQDVALRCDPISGHVSLYWYRQALGQGPEFLTYFNYEAQQDKSGLPNDRFSAERPEGSISTLTIQRTEQRDSAMYRCASTKQGSDTQYFGPGTRLTVL.

The chain is built from TRBV5-1 and TRBJ2-7, with D unresolved. This CDR3 region has 11 residues. The germline CDR1 and CDR2 sequences are SGHRS and YFSETQ. Trimming stripped 2 bases from V and 4 bases from J, with 4 bases between. CDR3 DNA sequence: TGCGCCAGCAGCTTCCTTTACGAGCAGTACTTC. This codes for CASSFLYEQYF.

J is TRBJ1-6 and V is TRBV6-6; D is possibly TRBD1 (5 bases). The V gene lost 8 bases and the J gene lost 5 bases, with 13 bases spanning the gap. The germline gives CDR1 MNHNY, CDR2 SVGAGI (reference sequence). This CDR3 has 14 amino acids. The CDR3 bases are TGTGCCAGCGAAATCGGGGGGGATAATTCACCCCTCCACTTT. As protein: CASEIGGDNSPLHF.

Frequency places this clone as medium-sized. The V and J genes are TRBV7-9 and TRBJ1-1, with D perhaps TRBD1 (5 bases). The CDR3 covers 13 residues. Germline CDR1 reads SEHNR; CDR2 reads FQNEAQ (reference sequence). Trimming shortened V by 3 bases and J by 3 bases, and 8 bases separated the two germline ends. In nucleotides, the CDR3 is TGTGCCAGCAGCTTTGGGGGGGACACTGAAGCTTTCTTT. Translated, it gives CASSFGGDTEAFF.

This chain links TRBV6-5 with TRBJ2-2; 10 bases match TRBD1. There are 16 residues in the CDR3. CDR1 MNHEY and CDR2 SVGAGI come from the germline V gene. V dropped 2 bases and J dropped 5; count of bases not matched to a gene: 5. CDR3 bases: TGTGCCAGCAGTTACCAGGGGACAGGGGTTACCGGGGAGCTGTTTTTT. Its protein product is CASSYQGTGVTGELFF.

This chain links TRBV19 with TRBJ2-1, with a weak D call TRBD1 (6 bases). This CDR3 is built from 15 residues. Germline lookup yields CDR1 LNHDA and CDR2 SQIVND (reference sequence). The germline V and J ends were trimmed by 6 bases and 0 bases, with 12 bases remaining between them. The CDR3 reads CASRERGSSYNEQFF. CDR3 nucleotides: TGTGCCAGTAGGGAGAGGGGGAGCTCCTACAATGAGCAGTTCTTC.

V gene TRBV7-9 combines with J gene TRBJ2-1; 8 bases map to TRBD2. V dropped 5 bases and J dropped 3; count of bases not matched to a gene: 9. The germline V gene has CDR1 SEHNR and CDR2 FQNEAQ (reference sequence). This CDR3 contains 16 residues. The CDR3 spells CASSTGNSGSYNEQFF. DNA for the CDR3: TGTGCCAGCAGCACAGGGAACAGCGGGAGCTACAATGAGCAGTTCTTC.

The chain is built from TRBV25-1 and TRBJ2-4, with 7 bases matching TRBD1. V shed 3 bases, J shed 4 bases, and the junction held 3 bases outside the gene matches. This CDR3 region has 14 residues. The germline V gene encodes CDR1 MGHDK and CDR2 SYGVNS. The CDR3 bases are TGTGCCAGCAGTGACTCGGGACAGAAAAACATTCAGTACTTC. Protein sequence: CASSDSGQKNIQYF.

The chain combines TRBV7-3 with TRBJ2-3; TRBD2 is a possible D gene (6 bases). CDR1 and CDR2 (germline): SGHTA, FQGTGA. CDR3 size: 15 residues. The V gene lost 5 bases and the J gene lost 0 bases, with 12 bases spanning the gap. DNA of the CDR3: TGTGCCAGCAGCCCCTCCGGGACTAGCACAGATACGCAGTATTTT. Amino acids: CASSPSGTSTDTQYF.